The 26 T cell receptor beta chains in this list originate from one sample, sequenced in a study of OX40 agonist ivuxolimab in advanced cancers. Profiled with immunoSEQ multiplex PCR; TCRdb holds only in-frame clones, not every one. The data contain around 70,000 clones, around 85% of them seen just once; the ten biggest clones take up about 1.8%. The sample here was CD4+ or CD8+ T cells sorted from blood, taken in a trial of the OX40 agonist ivuxolimab. The receptors stem from an adult with an advanced solid tumor such as melanoma, head and neck, liver or kidney cancer.

The V call is TRBV14, the J call TRBJ2-7; 9 bases are a match to TRBD1. The V and J ends lost 5 bases and 7 bases, in that order; junction bases with no gene match: 12. The CDR3 consists of 15 residues. Germline CDR1 SGHDN, CDR2 FVKESK. The CDR3 spells CASSAGTGTLGEQYF. The CDR3 DNA is TGTGCCAGCAGCGCCGGGACAGGGACTTTGGGGGAGCAGTACTTC.

The genes are TRBV5-8 and TRBJ1-5, with 8 bases fitting TRBD1. The ends lost 4 bases at V and 2 bases at J; junction bases unmatched: 8. Germline-derived CDR1 and CDR2 are SGHTS and YDEGEE. CDR3 length equals 16 residues. The CDR3 nucleotides are TGTGCCAGCAGCCTCTTTCGGACAGGGCGCAATCAGCCCCAGCATTTT. This gives the protein CASSLFRTGRNQPQHF.

The rearrangement joins TRBV5-1 to TRBJ2-1, with 11 bases fitting TRBD2. After removal of 0 bases from V and 6 bases from J, the junction contained 5 bases not matched to a gene. From germline, CDR1 is SGHRS and CDR2 YFSETQ. CDR3 length: 16 residues. Here the CDR3 DNA reads TGCGCCAGCAGCTTGGTCGGGCTAGCGGGAGGCAATGAGCAGTTCTTC. It codes for CASSLVGLAGGNEQFF.

The rearrangement links TRBV27 to TRBJ2-7; TRBD2 aligns across 11 bases. The length of the CDR3 is 17 residues. The germline V gene has CDR1 MNHEY and CDR2 SMNVEV (reference sequence). The ends lost 2 bases at V and 5 bases at J; junction bases unmatched: 11. The CDR3 DNA reads as TGTGCCAGCAGTTTAAAGGTAGCGGGAGGGACAAGTCACGAGCAGTACTTC. Translated: CASSLKVAGGTSHEQYF.

In nucleotides, the CDR3 is TGCGCCAGCAGCCAAGACAGGGGGATCACTGAAGCTTTCTTT. Protein: CASSQDRGITEAFF. The rearrangement uses TRBV4-3 and TRBJ1-1, with 7 bases matching TRBD1. V was pared by 0 bases and J by 4 bases, with 2 bases of the junction left unmatched. The CDR3 totals 14 residues. Looked up from germline, CDR1 is LGHNA and CDR2 is YSLEER.

The chain links TRBV5-1 to TRBJ1-3; 8 nucleotides align to TRBD1. CDR3 length equals 17 residues. Losses at the gene ends were 5 bases for V and 3 bases for J; bases not matched to a gene: 13. Germline V gene data show CDR1 as SGHRS and CDR2 as YFSETQ. CDR3 nucleotide sequence: TGCGCCAGCAGTTTGACCGCCGGGACAGGCTTTGGAAACACCATATATTTT. Protein sequence: CASSLTAGTGFGNTIYF.

This clone was seen a single time. This chain connects TRBV18 to TRBJ1-4, with D possibly being TRBD1 (5 bases). With 6 bases removed from V and 0 bases from J, the gap between germline ends came to 14 bases. The CDR3 extends over 16 amino acids. CDR1 and CDR2 from the germline V gene are KGHSH and LQKENI. CDR3 sequence: CASSRGGDATNEKLFF. CDR3 nucleotide sequence: TGTGCCAGCTCCCGGGGGGGAGATGCAACTAATGAAAAACTGTTTTTT.

This clone was seen more than once but under ten times. The V and J genes are TRBV4-3 and TRBJ2-3; D gene unclear. The CDR3 consists of 13 residues. Trimming shortened V by 1 base and J by 9 bases, and 11 bases separated the two germline ends. Looked up from germline, CDR1 is LGHNA and CDR2 is YSLEER. The CDR3, as DNA: TGCGCCAGCAGCCAAGCGTCTGCAGGAACGCAGTATTTT. Residues: CASSQASAGTQYF.

The rearrangement links TRBV6-1 to TRBJ2-7, with TRBD2 as a possible D gene (6 bases). CDR1 is MNHNS, CDR2 SASEGT, per germline. V was trimmed by 0 bases and J by 1 base, leaving 16 bases between them. The CDR3 has 17 amino acids. The CDR3 here is CASSEAHRGSGSYEQYF. The CDR3 DNA is TGTGCCAGCAGTGAAGCCCATCGGGGGAGCGGATCCTACGAGCAGTACTTC.

The rearrangement uses TRBV11-3 and TRBJ1-1; D may be TRBD1 (6 bases). Between the trimmed V and J ends, which lost 4 bases and 1 base, there was a span of 7 bases. This CDR3 region has 13 residues. CDR1 and CDR2 (germline): SGHNT, YENEEA. CDR3 sequence (DNA): TGTGCCAGCAGCTGGGGACAGAACACTGAAGCTTTCTTT. As protein: CASSWGQNTEAFF.

This sequence joins TRBV27 and TRBJ1-2, with D unresolved. Germline CDR1 reads MNHEY; CDR2 reads SMNVEV (reference sequence). Between the trimmed V and J ends, which lost 5 bases and 9 bases, there was a span of 31 bases. CDR3 length equals 18 residues. The CDR3, as DNA: TGTGCCAGCAGTGATCGAGCGAACAGAAGAAATTCGTATAAGCGCTACACCTTC. This translates into CASSDRANRRNSYKRYTF.

The chain employs TRBV15 and TRBJ1-5, with 8 bases matching TRBD1. Germline values: CDR1 LNHNV, CDR2 YYDKDF (reference sequence). J gave up 2 bases and V 6 bases, and 6 bases lay outside the gene matches. The CDR3 covers 15 residues. CDR3 nucleotides: TGTGCCACCAGAGCGGACAGGGAAGGCAATCAGCCCCAGCATTTT. Its translation: CATRADREGNQPQHF.

This clone was counted a few times. The chain is built from TRBV7-8 and TRBJ2-2; D remains ambiguous. From germline, CDR1 is SGHVS and CDR2 FQNEAQ. With 5 bases removed from V and 1 base from J, the gap between germline ends came to 17 bases. The CDR3 is 17 residues long. The CDR3 reads CASSNRLGDENTGELFF. CDR3 in DNA: TGTGCCAGCAGCAACCGACTGGGTGACGAGAACACCGGGGAGCTGTTTTTT.

CDR3 DNA: TGTGCCAGCAGCTTAGTAAGGGGCCAAGAGACCCAGTACTTC. Residues: CASSLVRGQETQYF. The chain has TRBV7-9 and TRBJ2-5; possibly TRBD1 for D (5 bases). The CDR3 is 14 residues long. Germline values: CDR1 SEHNR, CDR2 FQNEAQ (reference sequence). The V gene lost 1 base and the J gene lost 1 base, with 7 bases spanning the gap.

The chain joins TRBV7-8 to TRBJ1-5, with D uncertain. Trimming took off 1 base at V and 12 bases at J, with 10 bases between the two ends. The CDR3 runs to 12 residues. The germline V gene encodes CDR1 SGHVS and CDR2 FQNEAQ. CDR3 in DNA: TGTGCCAGCAGCTTAGGGTCATCGGACCAGCATTTT. This translates into CASSLGSSDQHF.

This clone appeared a single time. The J gene is TRBJ2-1, the V gene TRBV12-1; the table gives TRBD2 as D, unverified against the DNA. TRBV12-1 is reported as a pseudogene. CDR3 length equals 20 residues. The CDR3 DNA follows: TGTGCCAGCAGCTTTCAGACTAGCGGGATTAAGAGGAGCCGGCTGGGTGAGCAGTTCTTC. Its protein product is CASSFQTSGIKRSRLGEQFF.

This chain joins TRBV28 and TRBJ1-1; D is unclear. V shed 11 bases and J shed 2 bases, with 9 bases lying between them. The germline CDR1 and CDR2 sequences are MDHEN and SYDVKM. The CDR3 runs to 11 residues. The CDR3 nucleotides read TGTGCCTTAGGGTCTAACACTGAAGCTTTCTTT. It yields the protein CALGSNTEAFF.

This chain uses TRBV7-6 with TRBJ2-2, with 10 bases aligning to TRBD2. Germline V gene lookup returns CDR1 SGHVS and CDR2 FNYEAQ. The CDR3 runs to 16 residues. V lost 5 bases and J lost 7; bases outside the gene matches: 10. CDR3 DNA: TGTGCCAGCAGCCTTCCCACTAGCGGGAAAAGCGGGGAGCTGTTTTTT. Its protein product is CASSLPTSGKSGELFF.

CDR3 in DNA: TGTGCCAGCAGTGCCAGTCGAGGGGTCGGGGAAAAACTGTTTTTT. This codes for CASSASRGVGEKLFF. This chain links TRBV2 with TRBJ1-4; weak D call: TRBD1 (5 bases). The length of the CDR3 is 15 residues. The germline V gene encodes CDR1 SNHLY and CDR2 FYNNEI. Deletions cut 4 bases from V and 8 bases from J, with 17 bases between.

The chain links TRBV19 to TRBJ1-1; the D is unclear. Trimming shortened V by 1 base and J by 5 bases, and 8 bases separated the two germline ends. CDR3 length: 13 residues. Germline V gives CDR1 LNHDA, CDR2 SQIVND (reference sequence). The CDR3, as DNA: TGTGCCAGTAGTATAGTGGTCGGGACTGAAGCTTTCTTT. Translated: CASSIVVGTEAFF.

This chain joins TRBV5-1 and TRBJ2-7; 9 bases are a match to TRBD2. Looked up from germline, CDR1 is SGHRS and CDR2 is YFSETQ. V lost 0 bases, J lost 9 bases, and 7 bases stayed unmatched. The CDR3 loop spans 14 amino acids. The CDR3 spells CASSLEGSGSSQYF. CDR3 DNA sequence: TGCGCCAGCAGCTTGGAGGGTAGCGGGAGCTCGCAGTACTTC.

In its sample, this clone was seen once. The chain recombines TRBV19 with TRBJ2-7; 11 bases line up with TRBD1. Germline CDR1 and CDR2: LNHDA and SQIVND (reference sequence). Trimming cost V 6 bases and J 3 bases; bases outside gene matches: 1. The CDR3 spans 13 residues. Here the CDR3 DNA reads TGTGCCAGTAGCGGGACAGGGGGCTACGAGCAGTACTTC. Residues: CASSGTGGYEQYF.

The rearrangement joins TRBV6-1 to TRBJ2-7, with D possibly TRBD2 on 6 matching bases. Germline assignment: CDR1 MNHNS and CDR2 SASEGT. V lost 3 bases, J lost 7 bases, and 19 bases lay in between. The CDR3 is 15 residues long. The CDR3 nucleotides are TGTGCCAGCAGTGATTTTGACAGTGGGACTGGGGAGCAGTACTTC. Amino acids: CASSDFDSGTGEQYF.

This chain links TRBV6-5 with TRBJ2-7; TRBD2 matches at 9 bases. Germline lookup yields CDR1 MNHEY and CDR2 SVGAGI. J lost 3 bases, V lost 7 bases, and 4 bases had no gene match. The CDR3 has 13 residues. The CDR3 loop reads CASTLAGLYEQYF. The CDR3 nucleotides are TGTGCCAGCACCCTAGCGGGGCTCTACGAGCAGTACTTC.

This clone was counted once. The chain couples TRBV6-5 to TRBJ1-1, with D unclear. The V and J ends lost 4 bases and 3 bases respectively, with 9 bases between them. The germline V gene has CDR1 MNHEY and CDR2 SVGAGI. This CDR3 comprises 13 residues. Here the CDR3 DNA reads TGTGCCAGCAGTTTCTCTCGGGACACTGAAGCTTTCTTT. This sequence encodes CASSFSRDTEAFF.

The J gene is TRBJ1-5, the V gene TRBV19; D unclear. Germline CDR1 LNHDA, CDR2 SQIVND (reference sequence). The CDR3 is 15 residues long. Trimming stripped 5 bases from V and 5 bases from J, with 16 bases between. The CDR3 region has the DNA TGTGCCAGTAGTTTCGATAGGGCTGGGTATCAGCCCCAGCATTTT. Protein product: CASSFDRAGYQPQHF.